These T cell receptor beta chains were read from a single sample in a study of blood T cell repertoires in COVID-19. The method was immunoSEQ multiplex PCR; TCRdb's version includes in-frame clones alone and lacks a portion of them. Of approximately 170,000 clones listed, roughly 84% were seen once; the top ten hold more than 9%. Sequencing input: peripheral blood. These receptors all come from a woman older than 75 with active or convalescent COVID-19. Each CDR3 is given with its conserved first and last residue. The D gene is left open where the match is weak. The size field is filled for only some rows; it gives once, few, many or a size class.

D gene	clone size	V gene	J gene	CDR3 DNA	CDR3 protein
TRBD2	-	TRBV4-1	TRBJ2-3	TGCGCCAGCAGCACCTGGACTAGCGGGCTCACAGATACGCAGTATTTT	CASSTWTSGLTDTQYF
-	few	TRBV5-8	TRBJ1-5	TGTGCCAGCAGCTTGTGGGCAGGGCAGCATCAGCCCCAGCATTTT	CASSLWAGQHQPQHF
TRBD1	-	TRBV6-1	TRBJ2-7	TGTGCCAGCAGTGAAGCGGGGGGACAGGGGGTGTACGAGCAGTACTTC	CASSEAGGQGVYEQYF
-	-	TRBV19	TRBJ1-1	TGTGCCAGTAGTATAGATCGGTTAGGGGGCACTGAAGCTTTCTTT	CASSIDRLGGTEAFF
-	medium-sized	TRBV7-2	TRBJ2-1	TGTGCCAGCAGCCTCACTAACGGACGGAGGAATGAGCAGTTCTTC	CASSLTNGRRNEQFF
-	-	TRBV5-1	TRBJ1-2	TGCGCCAGCAGCTTGGACGGGGGGCGAGTAGATGGCTACACCTTC	CASSLDGGRVDGYTF
TRBD1	-	TRBV2	TRBJ1-5	TGTGCCAGCAGCCCACCGGGACAGAATCAGCCCCAGCATTTT	CASSPPGQNQPQHF
-	-	TRBV12-3/TRBV12-4	TRBJ2-1	TGTGCCAGCAGGACAGGAGCCTACAATGAGCAGTTCTTC	CASRTGAYNEQFF
TRBD1	-	TRBV5-1	TRBJ2-1	TGCGCCAGCAGCCGCGACAGGGATTACAATGAGCAGTTCTTC	CASSRDRDYNEQFF
TRBD1	few	TRBV29-1	TRBJ1-2	TGCAGCGCAGGGGAGGGACAGGGTGGCTATGGCTACACCTTC	CSAGEGQGGYGYTF
TRBD1	-	TRBV3-1/TRBV3-2	TRBJ2-1	TGTGCCAGCAGTCATGACAGGGGGCAAAACAATGAGCAGTTCTTC	CASSHDRGQNNEQFF
TRBD1	once	TRBV19	TRBJ2-7	TGTGCCAGTAGTTGGGACAGGAACTACGAGCAGTACTTC	CASSWDRNYEQYF
TRBD2	once	TRBV11-2	TRBJ2-3	TGTGCCAGCAGCTTAACGACTAGCGGACTTGGCACAGATACGCAGTATTTT	CASSLTTSGLGTDTQYF
-	-	TRBV5-1	TRBJ1-1	TGCGCCAGCAGCTTGGTCGGGCAGGGGATCACTGAAGCTTTCTTT	CASSLVGQGITEAFF
-	-	TRBV27	TRBJ2-2	TGTGCCAGCACCGGGGGACTCTCCAACACCGGGGAGCTGTTTTTT	CASTGGLSNTGELFF